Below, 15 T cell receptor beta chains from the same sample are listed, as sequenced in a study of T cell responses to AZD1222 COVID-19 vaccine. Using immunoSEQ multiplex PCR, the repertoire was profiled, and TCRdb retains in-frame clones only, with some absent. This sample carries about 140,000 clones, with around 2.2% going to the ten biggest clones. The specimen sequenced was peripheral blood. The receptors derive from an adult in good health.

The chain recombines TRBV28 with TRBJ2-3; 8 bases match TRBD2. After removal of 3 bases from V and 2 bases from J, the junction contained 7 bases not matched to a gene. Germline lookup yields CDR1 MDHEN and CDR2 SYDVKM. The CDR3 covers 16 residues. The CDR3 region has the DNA TGTGCCAGCAGTTTGTGGAGCGGGGGACCCACAGATACGCAGTATTTT. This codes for CASSLWSGGPTDTQYF.

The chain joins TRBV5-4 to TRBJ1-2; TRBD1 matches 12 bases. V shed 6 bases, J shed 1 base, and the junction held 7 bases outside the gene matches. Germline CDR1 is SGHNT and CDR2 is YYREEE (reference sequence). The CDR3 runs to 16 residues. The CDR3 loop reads CASTRDRGPLNYGYTF. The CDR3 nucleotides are TGTGCCAGCACCAGGGACAGGGGGCCGCTTAACTATGGCTACACCTTC.

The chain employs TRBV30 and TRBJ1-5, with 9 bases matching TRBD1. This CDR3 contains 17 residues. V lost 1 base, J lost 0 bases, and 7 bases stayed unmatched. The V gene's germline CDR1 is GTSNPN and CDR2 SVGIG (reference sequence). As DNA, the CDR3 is TGTGCCTGGAGTGCGGGACAGGGCGGTTTTAGCAATCAGCCCCAGCATTTT. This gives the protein CAWSAGQGGFSNQPQHF.

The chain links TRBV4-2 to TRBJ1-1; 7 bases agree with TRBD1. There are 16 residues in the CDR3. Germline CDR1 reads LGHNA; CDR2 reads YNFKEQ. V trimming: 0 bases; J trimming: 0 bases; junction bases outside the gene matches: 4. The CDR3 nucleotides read TGTGCCAGCAGCCAAGATGCGGGACAGTTGAACACTGAAGCTTTCTTT. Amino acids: CASSQDAGQLNTEAFF.

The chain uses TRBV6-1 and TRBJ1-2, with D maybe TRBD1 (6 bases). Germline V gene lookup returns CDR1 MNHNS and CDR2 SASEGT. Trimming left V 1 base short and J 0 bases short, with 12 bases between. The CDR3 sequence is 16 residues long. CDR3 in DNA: TGTGCCAGCAGTGAAGGGCTCAGGGGCGCTAACTATGGCTACACCTTC. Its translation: CASSEGLRGANYGYTF.

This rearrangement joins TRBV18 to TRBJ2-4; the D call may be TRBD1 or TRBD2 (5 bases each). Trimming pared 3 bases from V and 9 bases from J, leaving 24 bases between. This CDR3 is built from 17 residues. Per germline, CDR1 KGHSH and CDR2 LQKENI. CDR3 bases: TGTGCCAGCTCACCTCATCCACCGGGACCTCACGTTCCCATTCAGTACTTC. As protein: CASSPHPPGPHVPIQYF.

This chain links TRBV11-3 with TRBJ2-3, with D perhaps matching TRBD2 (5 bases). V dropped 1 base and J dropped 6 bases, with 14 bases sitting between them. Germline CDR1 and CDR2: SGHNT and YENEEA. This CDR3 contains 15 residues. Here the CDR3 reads CASSLASQERDTQYF. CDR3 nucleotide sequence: TGTGCCAGCAGCTTAGCGAGTCAAGAGCGGGATACGCAGTATTTT.

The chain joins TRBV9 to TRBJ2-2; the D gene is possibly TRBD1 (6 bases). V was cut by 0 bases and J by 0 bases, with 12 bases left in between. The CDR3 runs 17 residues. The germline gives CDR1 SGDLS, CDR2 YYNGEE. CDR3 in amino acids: CASSVAIQGSNTGELFF. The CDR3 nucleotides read TGTGCCAGCAGCGTAGCTATTCAGGGGTCGAACACCGGGGAGCTGTTTTTT.

The CDR3 region is CASSSEAQGIANEQYF. The CDR3 nucleotides read TGTGCCAGCAGCTCAGAAGCACAGGGGATAGCGAACGAGCAGTACTTC. The V and J genes are TRBV7-6 and TRBJ2-7; 7 positions agree with TRBD1. Looked up from germline, CDR1 is SGHVS and CDR2 is FNYEAQ. The CDR3 covers 16 residues. Trimming removed 4 bases from V and 5 bases from J; junction bases left unmatched: 14. The variable domain in full, with the rest retrieved from reference TRBV7-6 and TRBJ2-7, is GAGVSQSPRYKVTKRGQDVALRCDPISGHVSLYWYRQALGQGPEFLTYFNYEAQQDKSGLPNDRFSAERPEGSISTLTIQRTEQRDSAMYRCASSSEAQGIANEQYFGPGTRLTVT.

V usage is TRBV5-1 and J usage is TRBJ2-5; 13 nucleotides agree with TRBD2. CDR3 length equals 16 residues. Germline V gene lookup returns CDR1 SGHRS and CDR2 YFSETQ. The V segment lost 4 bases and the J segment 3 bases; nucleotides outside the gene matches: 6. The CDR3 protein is CASSPGLAGEEETQYF. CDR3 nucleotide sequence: TGCGCCAGCAGCCCTGGACTAGCGGGGGAGGAAGAGACCCAGTACTTC.

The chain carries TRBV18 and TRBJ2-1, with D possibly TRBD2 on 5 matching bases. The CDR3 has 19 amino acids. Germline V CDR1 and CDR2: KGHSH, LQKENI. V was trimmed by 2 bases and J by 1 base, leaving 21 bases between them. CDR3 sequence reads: CASSPVRAEVGLSYNEQFF. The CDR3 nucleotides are TGTGCCAGCTCACCAGTCCGAGCGGAAGTTGGGTTGTCCTACAATGAGCAGTTCTTC.

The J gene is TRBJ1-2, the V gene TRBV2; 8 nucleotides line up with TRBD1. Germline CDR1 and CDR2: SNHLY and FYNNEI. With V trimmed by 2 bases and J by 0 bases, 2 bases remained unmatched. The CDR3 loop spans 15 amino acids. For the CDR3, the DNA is TGTGCCAGCAGTGAACAGGGGGCCTCTAACTATGGCTACACCTTC. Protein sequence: CASSEQGASNYGYTF.

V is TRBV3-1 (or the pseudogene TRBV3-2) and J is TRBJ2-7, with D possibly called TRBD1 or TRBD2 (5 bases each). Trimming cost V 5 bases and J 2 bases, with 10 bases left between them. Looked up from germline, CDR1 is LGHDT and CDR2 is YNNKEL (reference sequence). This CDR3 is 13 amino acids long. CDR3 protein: CASSRTGPYEQYF. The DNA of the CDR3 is TGTGCCAGCAGCAGGACGGGGCCCTACGAGCAGTACTTC.

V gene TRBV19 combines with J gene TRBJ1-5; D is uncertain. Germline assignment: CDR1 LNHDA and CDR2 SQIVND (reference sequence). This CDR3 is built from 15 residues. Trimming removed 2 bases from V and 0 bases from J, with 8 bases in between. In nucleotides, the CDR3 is TGTGCCAGTAGTATATCAACCGGTAGCAATCAGCCCCAGCATTTT. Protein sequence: CASSISTGSNQPQHF.

The CDR3 reads CASSWEHIQETQYF. The DNA of the CDR3 is TGTGCCAGCAGCTGGGAGCACATCCAAGAGACCCAGTACTTC. The genes are TRBV5-4 and TRBJ2-5; a weak D match, TRBD2 (5 bases). Germline values: CDR1 SGHNT, CDR2 YYREEE (reference sequence). Trimming removed 3 bases from V and 1 base from J, with 10 bases in between. CDR3 length: 14 amino acids.